This T cell receptor (beta chain) came from a study of CD8+CD57+ T cells in acquired aplastic anemia. Study as a whole: On average, sorted CD4+ and CD8+ cells gave around 3.3 ug of DNA. Study-wide results and caveats: Comparison of patients with controls identified about 27 shared CD8+ CDR3 sequences. The CD8+ Simpson's diversity of patients and controls was not significantly different.

Germline assignment: CDR1 DFQATT and CDR2 SNEGSKA (reference sequence). V lost 2 bases and J 5 bases, leaving 18 bases between the germline ends. The CDR3 runs to 15 residues. Genomic DNA was employed as the template in profiling TCR beta VDJ and CDR3. TCRdb independently ran MiXCR on the reads; one entry per CDR3 protein. The profile covers approximately 270,000 distinct CDR3 sequences, with about 56% appearing a single time and around 7.6% taken by the ten largest. In regard to this clonotype: Its cognate antigen is unknown.

The sample was sorted CD4+, CD8+, or CD8+CD57+ T cells (not recorded which) from PBMCs. The source is a human donor with severe aplastic anemia or a healthy control (not recorded which). The chain uses TRBV20-1 and TRBJ2-5; D may correspond to TRBD1 or TRBD2 (7 bases each). This CDR3 is CSARPHKAGQETQYF. The CDR3 DNA reads TGCAGTGCTAGACCCCATAAAGCGGGACAGGAGACCCAGTACTTC.